The 5 T cell receptor beta chains presented below share a single source sample, sequenced in a study of shared T cell receptors in the human thymus. Sequenced by immunoSEQ multiplex PCR; TCRdb stores in-frame clones only, minus some. The data hold about 730,000 clones, with 70% to 90% observed a single time. In addition, the sample was reused for a study of human thymus T cells.

The sequenced material came from thymocytes. The receptors were gathered from a girl under three years old with a congenital heart defect.

This chain joins TRBV4-1 and TRBJ2-7; a weak D match, TRBD1 (6 bases). This CDR3 is built from 15 residues. Deletions cut 0 bases from V and 7 bases from J, with 16 bases between. CDR1 is MGHRA, CDR2 YSYEKL, per germline. CDR3 sequence: CASSQDSWTAREQYF. CDR3 nucleotides: TGCGCCAGCAGCCAAGATTCATGGACAGCGCGTGAGCAGTACTTC.

The rearrangement links TRBV12-5 to TRBJ2-7, with D perhaps TRBD1 (6 bases). This CDR3 has 14 residues. V was clipped by 6 bases and J by 3 bases, with 15 bases between them. Germline assignment: CDR1 LGHNT and CDR2 FRNRAP. CDR3 nucleotide sequence: TGTGCTAGTGGCCCACCGGACAGTAGCTACGAGCAGTACTTC. Protein product: CASGPPDSSYEQYF.

The rearrangement links TRBV9 to TRBJ2-3; 8 bases agree with TRBD2. CDR3 length: 16 residues. The ends lost 0 bases at V and 1 base at J; junction bases unmatched: 4. CDR1 is SGDLS and CDR2 is YYNGEE in the germline V gene. CDR3 nucleotides: TGTGCCAGCAGCGTAGAGGGCGGGGGGCGCACAGATACGCAGTATTTT. It yields the protein CASSVEGGGRTDTQYF. Filled out from reference TRBV9 and TRBJ2-3, the complete variable domain reads DSGVTQTPKHLITATGQRVTLRCSPRSGDLSVYWYQQSLDQGLQFLIQYYNGEERAKGNILERFSAQQFPDLHSELNLSSLELGDSALYFCASSVEGGGRTDTQYFGPGTRLTVL.

The table lists this clone with a count of one. V and J are TRBV5-1 and TRBJ2-3; no definite D call. Trimming stripped 0 bases from V and 2 bases from J, with 13 bases between. The CDR3 sequence is 16 residues long. The germline V gene encodes CDR1 SGHRS and CDR2 YFSETQ. CDR3 residues: CASSLGVSENTDTQYF. CDR3 sequence (DNA): TGCGCCAGCAGCTTGGGGGTATCGGAGAACACAGATACGCAGTATTTT.

This clone has only one observation. V usage is TRBV4-1 and J usage is TRBJ1-2, with 7 bases that match TRBD1. The V segment lost 4 bases and the J segment 8 bases; nucleotides outside the gene matches: 16. The CDR3 totals 16 residues. Germline CDR1 is MGHRA and CDR2 is YSYEKL. The CDR3 DNA is TGCGCCAGCAGCCCCCGGGAACAGGGGATACTCTCGGGCTACACCTTC. Translated: CASSPREQGILSGYTF.